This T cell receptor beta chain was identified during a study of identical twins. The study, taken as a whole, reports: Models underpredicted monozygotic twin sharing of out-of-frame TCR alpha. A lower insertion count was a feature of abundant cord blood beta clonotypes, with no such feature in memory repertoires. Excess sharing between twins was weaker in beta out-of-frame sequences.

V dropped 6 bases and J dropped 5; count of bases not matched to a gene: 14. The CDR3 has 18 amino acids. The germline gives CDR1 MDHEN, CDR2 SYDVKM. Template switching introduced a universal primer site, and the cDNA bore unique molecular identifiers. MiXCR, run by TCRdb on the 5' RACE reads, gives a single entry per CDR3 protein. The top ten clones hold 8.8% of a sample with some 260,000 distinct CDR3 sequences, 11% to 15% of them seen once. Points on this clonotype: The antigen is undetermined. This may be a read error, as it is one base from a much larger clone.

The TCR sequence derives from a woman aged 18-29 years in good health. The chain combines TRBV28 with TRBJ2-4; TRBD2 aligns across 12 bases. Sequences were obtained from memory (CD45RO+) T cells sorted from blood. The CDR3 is CASSTPLAGGRGENIQYF. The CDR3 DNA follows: TGTGCCAGCAGCACACCACTAGCGGGAGGCCGGGGAGAAAACATTCAGTACTTC.